This TCR beta chain was recovered during a study of type 1 regulatory T cells. CDR1 is SGHRS and CDR2 is YFSETQ in the germline V gene. The V gene lost 5 bases and the J gene lost 0 bases, with 9 bases spanning the gap. The CDR3 has 14 residues. One entry per CDR3 protein, called by TCRdb with MiXCR from the reads. The sample lists about 68,000 distinct CDR3 sequences; roughly 60% were seen once. This clonotype was seen a handful of times. The antigen is unknown. The clonotype originates from a human donor in good health. Sequences were obtained from cultured T cells, either the whole culture or a sorted T cell fraction (not recorded which). Subset reported: Tr1-enriched cell product generated in vitro against host alloantigens. The J gene is TRBJ1-3, the V gene TRBV5-1; no clear D gene. The chain's CDR3 is CASRHTTSGNTIYF. The CDR3, as DNA: TGCGCCAGCAGACATACTACCTCTGGAAACACCATATATTTT. Variable domain in full (rest from reference TRBV5-1 and TRBJ1-3): KAGVTQTPRYLIKTRGQQVTLSCSPISGHRSVSWYQQTPGQGLQFLFEYFSETQRNKGNFPGRFSGRQFSNSRSEMNVSTLELGDSALYLCASRHTTSGNTIYFGEGSWLTVV.